This T cell receptor beta chain was observed in a study of blood T cells in healthy people across ages. Study summary: Template switching retrieved approximately one barcoded beta molecule for each two T cells.

Study findings and constraints: Considered underestimates were the diversity estimates obtained from one million T cells.

Then a second PCR, running about 6 to 11 cycles, was carried out with a sample-barcoded 5' primer and a J-beta primer mix. Researchers report that a template-switch adaptor with 12 random nucleotides tagged each cDNA molecule. A single record per CDR3 protein comes from TCRdb applying MiXCR to the 5' RACE reads. This table has about a million distinct CDR3 sequences, around two fifths appearing once. RNA extraction gave at least 5.5 micrograms of total RNA per sample. The V gene's germline CDR1 is SGHRS and CDR2 YFSETQ. Trimming cost V 4 bases and J 8 bases, with 22 bases left between them. The CDR3 length is 16 residues. Concerning this clonotype: Its antigen is undetermined.

The sequence was collected from a man aged 18 to 29 in good health. The J gene is TRBJ2-1, the V gene TRBV5-1; tentatively, D is TRBD2 (7 bases). The sequenced sample was blood. CDR3 sequence (DNA): TGCGCCAGCAGCCGTATTGTAGGAACGGGGGGCGATGAGCAGTTCTTC. Translation gives CASSRIVGTGGDEQFF.